This T cell receptor (beta chain) was documented in a study of cytomegalovirus exposure and HLA in healthy donors. Notes on the study in general: Later analysis identified a missense DCLRE1C variant that was linked to TCR beta V- and J-gene trimming. In a later analysis, at a false discovery rate of 0.05, 15,000 to 20,000 TCR beta sequences were associated with HLA alleles. Later analysis placed DRB1 highest and HLA-C lowest in TCR association rates, which differed by HLA locus.

Per the germline V gene, CDR1 is MGHDK and CDR2 is SYGVNS. CDR3 length equals 18 residues. V trimming: 2 bases; J trimming: 4 bases; junction bases outside the gene matches: 12. PCR amplification relied on 60 Vbeta primers (plus 13 Jbeta primers). Some clones are missing from TCRdb's copy, which holds only in-frame ones; the method was immunoSEQ multiplex PCR. The sample carries under 200,000 clones, 70% to 80% recorded once. With regard to this clone: Its antigen is not identified.

The receptor's source is a woman between 50 and 59 years old in good health and CMV-seronegative. This chain connects TRBV25-1 to TRBJ2-7, with 12 nucleotides matching TRBD1. Material: PBMCs. The CDR3 region is CASSEVTGQGARSYEQYF. The CDR3 nucleotides read TGTGCCAGCAGTGAAGTGACGGGACAGGGGGCTAGGTCTTACGAGCAGTACTTC.